Listed here are 15 T cell receptor beta chains from one sample, sequenced in a study of Ad26.COV2.S vaccination and SARS-CoV-2 variants. Sequencing used immunoSEQ multiplex PCR; TCRdb keeps in-frame clones, though not all of them. The table shows hundreds of thousands of clones, with about 87% occurring only once. Documented treatment: over 15 received Ad26.COV2.S at low or high dose, single or two shots; 5 received placebo; per-sample allocation not given. Specimen acquisition occurred on day 63 following the initial vaccine or placebo injection. Source: peripheral blood, taken in a trial of Ad26.COV2.S vaccine versus placebo. The receptors originated from a person between 18 and 65 years old who received the Ad26.COV2.S COVID-19 vaccine or a placebo.

The table lists this clone with a few counts. The CDR3 protein is CAVGGLGYEQYF. CDR3 bases: TGTGCCGTAGGGGGGCTGGGGTACGAGCAGTACTTC. The chain couples TRBV11-2 to TRBJ2-7; perhaps D is TRBD1 or TRBD2 (6 bases each). Trimming pared 11 bases from V and 4 bases from J, leaving 15 bases between. This CDR3 spans 12 amino acids. In germline, CDR1 is SGHAT, CDR2 FQNNGV.

V usage is TRBV5-4 and J usage is TRBJ1-1; no firm D call. V was pared by 0 bases and J by 0 bases, with 6 bases between. Germline CDR1 and CDR2: SGHNT and YYREEE (reference sequence). The length of the CDR3 is 14 residues. CDR3 bases: TGTGCCAGCAGCTTGGCACAGTTGAACACTGAAGCTTTCTTT. This translates into CASSLAQLNTEAFF.

The gene calls are TRBV29-1 and TRBJ2-1; no clear D. The germline V gene has CDR1 SQVTM and CDR2 ANQGSEA. This CDR3 has 12 residues. V was cut by 5 bases and J by 2 bases, with 7 bases left in between. The CDR3 DNA follows: TGCAGCGTTCTCCTAGCCTACAATGAGCAGTTCTTC. The encoded protein is CSVLLAYNEQFF.

The chain carries TRBV6-6 and TRBJ2-3; 13 bases agree with TRBD2. The CDR3 is made up of 15 amino acids. Germline trimming cut 9 bases from V and 4 bases from J; bases unmatched to any gene: 7. CDR1 MNHNY and CDR2 SVGAGI come from the germline V gene (reference sequence). Written as DNA, the CDR3 is TGTGCCAGTATGACTAGCGGGGGGAGGTCAGATACGCAGTATTTT. It is translated as CASMTSGGRSDTQYF.

The CDR3 sequence: CASSVEGNGYTF. Written as DNA, the CDR3 is TGTGCCAGCAGCGTAGAAGGAAATGGCTACACCTTC. J is TRBJ1-2 and V is TRBV9, with no clear D. The germline CDR1 and CDR2 sequences are SGDLS and YYNGEE. V gave up 0 bases and J gave up 6 bases, with 6 bases separating them. The CDR3 spans 12 residues.

This clone was detected many times. The gene calls are TRBV6-5 and TRBJ2-7; D not certain. This CDR3 has 14 residues. Trimming shortened V by 2 bases and J by 2 bases, and 10 bases separated the two germline ends. CDR1 is MNHEY, CDR2 SVGAGI, per germline. As DNA, the CDR3 is TGTGCCAGCAGTTACGGCGAGATGGCCTACGAGCAGTACTTC. Protein product: CASSYGEMAYEQYF.

This clone has a single count. This chain connects TRBV5-1 to TRBJ1-2; D gene unclear. The CDR3 has 14 residues. CDR1 SGHRS and CDR2 YFSETQ come from the germline V gene. V shed 0 bases and J shed 0 bases, with 6 bases lying between them. For the CDR3, the DNA is TGCGCCAGCAGCTTGGACACATCTAACTATGGCTACACCTTC. Translating it yields CASSLDTSNYGYTF.

V and J are TRBV25-1 and TRBJ1-4; tentative D call: TRBD1 (5 bases). This CDR3 comprises 15 residues. The germline CDR1 and CDR2 sequences are MGHDK and SYGVNS. Trimming pared 8 bases from V and 4 bases from J, leaving 17 bases between. CDR3 in amino acids: CASGSGGVLNEKLFF. The CDR3 coding sequence is TGTGCCAGCGGATCCGGGGGGGTCCTTAATGAAAAACTGTTTTTT.

V is TRBV6-5 and J is TRBJ2-6, with 7 bases lining up with TRBD1. The V gene's germline CDR1 is MNHEY and CDR2 SVGAGI. The CDR3 totals 15 residues. V was clipped by 8 bases and J by 2 bases; unmatched bases: 6. Written as DNA, the CDR3 is TGTGCCAGCCAGACAGGGTCTGCTGGGGCCAACGTCCTGACTTTC. Translating it yields CASQTGSAGANVLTF.

J is TRBJ1-1 and V is TRBV2; TRBD1 matches 9 bases. Looked up from germline, CDR1 is SNHLY and CDR2 is FYNNEI. V dropped 6 bases and J dropped 3; count of bases not matched to a gene: 8. There are 15 residues in the CDR3. The CDR3 loop is CASRAGTGWDTEAFF. The CDR3 DNA is TGTGCCAGCAGAGCCGGGACAGGGTGGGACACTGAAGCTTTCTTT. Full variable domain (missing parts from reference TRBV2 and TRBJ1-1): EPEVTQTPSHQVTQMGQEVILRCVPISNHLYFYWYRQILGQKVEFLVSFYNNEISEKSEIFDDQFSVERPDGSNFTLKIRSTKLEDSAMYFCASRAGTGWDTEAFFGQGTRLTVV.

This sequence joins TRBV6-2 or TRBV6-3 and TRBJ2-2, with D possibly matching TRBD2 (7 bases). The ends were cut back, 4 bases at V and 1 base at J, with 13 bases in the middle. CDR3 length equals 16 residues. Germline loops: CDR1 MNHEY, CDR2 SVGEGT. CDR3 sequence (DNA): TGTGCCAGCAGTTGGGGGGGGGCCTGGAACACCGGGGAGCTGTTTTTT. Translating it yields CASSWGGAWNTGELFF.

The chain links TRBV7-3 to TRBJ2-2; 9 nucleotides align to TRBD2. Germline assignment: CDR1 SGHTA and CDR2 FQGTGA. CDR3 size: 15 residues. Trimming at V came to 3 bases and at J to 4 bases, leaving 3 bases not matched to a gene. CDR3 nucleotides: TGTGCCAGCAGCTTTGGTAGCGGGAGCACCGGGGAGCTGTTTTTT. It is translated as CASSFGSGSTGELFF.

This sequence joins TRBV7-8 and TRBJ2-5; 8 bases line up with TRBD1. CDR1 and CDR2 from the germline V gene are SGHVS and FQNEAQ. This CDR3 has 16 amino acids. J was trimmed by 1 base and V by 5 bases; bases with no gene match: 9. The CDR3 sequence: CASSPIGTGFQETQYF. In DNA, the CDR3 is TGTGCCAGCAGCCCGATCGGGACAGGATTCCAAGAGACCCAGTACTTC.

The chain joins TRBV15 to TRBJ2-1; no clear D gene. V dropped 0 bases and J dropped 0 bases, with 6 bases sitting between them. CDR3 length: 15 amino acids. From germline, CDR1 is LNHNV and CDR2 YYDKDF (reference sequence). The CDR3 bases are TGTGCCACCAGCAGAGAGCGGAGCTCCTACAATGAGCAGTTCTTC. This codes for CATSRERSSYNEQFF.

J is TRBJ2-7 and V is TRBV13; D ambiguous. The CDR3 loop spans 14 amino acids. The germline CDR1 and CDR2 sequences are PRHDT and FYEKMQ (reference sequence). V gave up 5 bases and J gave up 6 bases, with 17 bases separating them. The CDR3 protein is CASSGRGRAGEQYF. CDR3 sequence (DNA): TGTGCCAGCAGCGGTAGAGGTCGGGCCGGCGAGCAGTACTTC.